This is a list of T cell receptor beta chains from one sample in a study of blood T cell repertoires in COVID-19. Libraries were prepared by immunoSEQ multiplex PCR; TCRdb keeps only in-frame clonotypes and omits some of them. The repertoire holds about 92,000 clones, with about 71% as singletons. Specimen: peripheral blood. These receptors originate from an older woman in a cohort sampled during active or convalescent COVID-19. The CDR3 runs from the conserved cysteine through the conserved F or W. A D gene is named only where the DNA matches it firmly. Size is omitted from some rows. Given values are once, few, many or a class for expanded clones.

abundance: few
d_gene: .
v_gene: TRBV5-6
j_gene: TRBJ1-5
CDR3nt: TGTGCCAGCAGCTTGGTAGGCGGGGGGCCCCAGCATTTT
CDR3aa: CASSLVGGGPQHF

abundance: few
d_gene: TRBD2
v_gene: TRBV4-3
j_gene: TRBJ2-3
CDR3nt: TGCGCCAGCAGCCAAGGAATTACTAGCGGGGATACTTCTAGCACAGATACGCAGTATTTT
CDR3aa: CASSQGITSGDTSSTDTQYF

abundance: .
d_gene: TRBD2
v_gene: TRBV15
j_gene: TRBJ2-5
CDR3nt: TGTGCCACCAGCAGAGGGGGACTAGCAGAGACCCAGTACTTC
CDR3aa: CATSRGGLAETQYF

abundance: .
d_gene: .
v_gene: TRBV5-1
j_gene: TRBJ1-4
CDR3nt: TGCGCCAGCAGCTTGGACTTCAGGAATGAAAAACTGTTTTTT
CDR3aa: CASSLDFRNEKLFF

abundance: .
d_gene: .
v_gene: TRBV5-1
j_gene: TRBJ2-7
CDR3nt: TGCGCCAGCAGCTTGGAAGGGGTTATATACGAGCAGTACTTC
CDR3aa: CASSLEGVIYEQYF

abundance: once
d_gene: .
v_gene: TRBV21-1
j_gene: TRBJ2-7
CDR3nt: TGTGCCAGCAGCAAGGAAGAGGGAGCGGGGGCCTCCTACGAGCAGTACTTC
CDR3aa: CASSKEEGAGASYEQYF

abundance: .
d_gene: .
v_gene: TRBV5-4
j_gene: TRBJ1-1
CDR3nt: TGTGCCAGCAGCTTGGGACTGACGGCGAACACTGAAGCTTTCTTT
CDR3aa: CASSLGLTANTEAFF

abundance: .
d_gene: .
v_gene: TRBV12-3/TRBV12-4
j_gene: TRBJ1-4
CDR3nt: TGTGCCAGCACCCTCGACAGGAATGAAAAACTGTTTTTT
CDR3aa: CASTLDRNEKLFF

abundance: few
d_gene: TRBD2
v_gene: TRBV14
j_gene: TRBJ2-2
CDR3nt: TGTGCCAGCAGCCAAGTGGGGGGGTACACCGGGGAGCTGTTTTTT
CDR3aa: CASSQVGGYTGELFF

abundance: few
d_gene: .
v_gene: TRBV19
j_gene: TRBJ1-5
CDR3nt: TGTGCCAGTAGTAAGTCCAGGATCGATAGCAATCAGCCCCAGCATTTT
CDR3aa: CASSKSRIDSNQPQHF

abundance: .
d_gene: .
v_gene: TRBV2
j_gene: TRBJ1-1
CDR3nt: TGTGCCAGCTCCACGACTGGTACTCGGAACACTGAAGCTTTCTTT
CDR3aa: CASSTTGTRNTEAFF